This TCR beta chain is drawn from a study of blood T cell repertoires in COVID-19. Across the study: The United States, Italy and Spain were the sources of the acute and convalescent COVID-19 samples. T cells, B-cell-depleted T cells, or PBMCs supplied cDNA or gDNA.

As originally analysed: Estimation of nucleated cell counts was performed using reference gene primer amplification. Measured with immunoSEQ multiplex PCR; TCRdb has only the in-frame clones, and not every one. V, J and clone size are taken as reported in that table, and D and trimming were inferred from the DNA itself. Of about 120,000 clones listed, over 75% are singletons. This CDR3 comprises 15 residues. Trimming removed 2 bases from V and 0 bases from J, with 11 bases in between. Germline CDR1 GTSNPN, CDR2 SVGIG (reference sequence). This sequence was found in a man between 60 and 70 years old with acute or convalescent COVID-19. Sequences were obtained from peripheral blood. The rearrangement joins TRBV30 to TRBJ1-3; D gene unclear. DNA of the CDR3: TGTGCCTGGAGTCCCACTGACAACTCTGGAAACACCATATATTTT. Protein sequence: CAWSPTDNSGNTIYF. The variable domain in full, completed from reference TRBV30 and TRBJ1-3, reads SQTIHQWPATLVQPVGSPLSLECTVEGTSNPNLYWYRQAAGRGLQLLFYSVGIGQISSEVPQNLSASRPQDRQFILSSKKLLLSDSGFYLCAWSPTDNSGNTIYFGEGSWLTVV.